The 17 T cell receptor beta chains in this list originate from one sample, sequenced in a study of radiation and T cells in renal cell carcinoma (dated by TCRdb to the early 2020s). Library preparation employed the immunoSEQ multiplex PCR assay. This is the immuneACCESS table as TCRdb keeps it, with only in-frame sequences that have V and J called. A part of the clones is gone; compared with another copy, unresolved V genes explain less than half, and the rest is unexplained. The sample has under 100,000 clones on record, 85% of them singletons. Together, the top ten hold roughly 8.8% of the sample. What this sample's time point label stands for: blood 4 weeks post-SBRT, at nephrectomy. The treatment or condition label here, explained by the study, means: 15 Gy SBRT to primary tumor, nephrectomy 4 weeks later. The sequencing here drew on blood, taken from a patient whose treatment included radiotherapy and nephrectomy. The receptors originated from a man aged 45-60 years with renal cell carcinoma.

The chain couples TRBV6-1 to TRBJ1-5; the D gene is possibly TRBD1 (6 bases). V was pared by 8 bases and J by 1 base, with 15 bases between. The CDR3 is 15 amino acids. CDR1 and CDR2 from the germline V gene are MNHNS and SASEGT. CDR3 amino acids: CASLLSGTSNQPQHF. The CDR3 region has the DNA TGTGCCAGCCTACTCTCCGGGACAAGCAATCAGCCCCAGCATTTT.

V usage is TRBV7-8 and J usage is TRBJ2-1, with D perhaps TRBD2 (7 bases). CDR3 length: 15 amino acids. Trimming took 1 base from V and 10 from J, leaving 17 bases between them. Looked up from germline, CDR1 is SGHVS and CDR2 is FQNEAQ. The CDR3 spells CASSLGSGGRDEQFF. In DNA form, the CDR3 reads TGTGCCAGCAGCTTAGGCTCGGGGGGCCGGGACGAGCAGTTCTTC.

This clone was detected a few times. The V gene is TRBV18, the J gene TRBJ1-2, with 10 nucleotides matching TRBD1. This CDR3 has 17 amino acids. Per the germline V gene, CDR1 is KGHSH and CDR2 is LQKENI. Trimming took 1 base from V and 7 from J; bases not matched to a gene: 12. In DNA, the CDR3 is TGTGCCAGCTCACCACGTGGGGGACAGGGGATAGATGGTGGCTACACCTTC. It translates to CASSPRGGQGIDGGYTF.

The V gene is TRBV28, the J gene TRBJ2-5, with TRBD2 identical over 9 bases. CDR1 is MDHEN and CDR2 is SYDVKM in the germline V gene. The CDR3 contains 15 residues. The V gene end was trimmed by 5 bases and the J gene end by 7 bases; junction bases not matched to a gene: 11. The CDR3 DNA reads as TGTGCCAGCAGTCAGCTAGCGGGGTCCCGGGGGACCCAGTACTTC. Its protein is CASSQLAGSRGTQYF. Full variable domain (outside the CDR3, taken from reference TRBV28 and TRBJ2-5): DVKVTQSSRYLVKRTGEKVFLECVQDMDHENMFWYRQDPGLGLRLIYFSYDVKMKEKGDIPEGYSVSREKKERFSLILESASTNQTSMYLCASSQLAGSRGTQYFGPGTRLLVL.

This clone came up once. This specimen includes other DNA sequences encoding the same CDR3. The V gene is TRBV30, the J gene TRBJ2-7; tentatively, D is TRBD1 or TRBD2 (6 bases each). Germline assignment: CDR1 GTSNPN and CDR2 SVGIG (reference sequence). The CDR3 is 12 amino acids. V was clipped by 3 bases and J by 2 bases, with 8 bases between them. CDR3 region: CAWSGGPYEQYF. The CDR3 coding sequence is TGTGCCTGGAGCGGGGGCCCCTACGAGCAGTACTTC.

J is TRBJ2-5 and V is TRBV7-8; D is unclear. Trimming removed 5 bases at V and 0 bases at J, with 22 bases between. Germline V gene lookup returns CDR1 SGHVS and CDR2 FQNEAQ. CDR3 length: 18 amino acids. CDR3 in amino acids: CASSHRGAESIYQETQYF. The CDR3 DNA reads TGTGCCAGCAGCCACCGAGGTGCAGAATCAATTTACCAAGAGACCCAGTACTTC.

The rearrangement links TRBV19 to TRBJ2-2; a weak D match, TRBD1 (6 bases). The germline gives CDR1 LNHDA, CDR2 SQIVND (reference sequence). V dropped 3 bases and J dropped 6 bases, with 11 bases sitting between them. The CDR3 runs to 14 residues. The CDR3 DNA reads as TGTGCCAGTAGTATCCGCAGGGGACCCGGGGAGCTGTTTTTT. Translated, it gives CASSIRRGPGELFF. Drawing the rest from reference TRBV19 and TRBJ2-2, the complete variable domain is DGGITQSPKYLFRKEGQNVTLSCEQNLNHDAMYWYRQDPGQGLRLIYYSQIVNDFQKGDIAEGYSVSREKKESFPLTVTSAQKNPTAFYLCASSIRRGPGELFFGEGSRLTVL.

The gene calls are TRBV28 and TRBJ1-2; D possibly corresponds to TRBD1 (5 bases). This CDR3 spans 14 amino acids. V was pared by 3 bases and J by 4 bases, with 12 bases between. Germline V gives CDR1 MDHEN, CDR2 SYDVKM. The CDR3 loop reads CASSFVTATYGYTF. The CDR3 region has the DNA TGTGCCAGCAGTTTCGTGACAGCAACCTATGGCTACACCTTC.

The chain is built from TRBV11-2 and TRBJ2-7, with D possibly TRBD2 on 6 matching bases. V was clipped by 11 bases and J by 2 bases, with 16 bases between them. Germline values: CDR1 SGHAT, CDR2 FQNNGV. The CDR3 totals 13 residues. Here the CDR3 reads CAVVSGTTYEQYF. In DNA, the CDR3 is TGTGCCGTCGTTAGCGGTACTACCTACGAGCAGTACTTC. The whole variable domain, remainder taken from reference TRBV11-2 and TRBJ2-7, is EAGVAQSPRYKIIEKRQSVAFWCNPISGHATLYWYQQILGQGPKLLIQFQNNGVVDDSQLPKDRFSAERLKGVDSTLKIQPAKLEDSAVYLCAVVSGTTYEQYFGPGTRLTVT.

The V gene is TRBV27, the J gene TRBJ2-1; TRBD1 agrees at 12 bases. CDR1 is MNHEY and CDR2 is SMNVEV in the germline V gene (reference sequence). V gave up 6 bases and J gave up 12 bases; unmatched junction bases: 12. This CDR3 is built from 15 residues. The CDR3 region has the DNA TGTGCCAGCAGCACAAGGGGACAGGGGGCCATCGGGCAGTTCTTC. Protein product: CASSTRGQGAIGQFF.

V and J are TRBV6-1 and TRBJ1-2; 8 positions match TRBD1. CDR3 size: 15 residues. Germline V gives CDR1 MNHNS, CDR2 SASEGT. The ends lost 1 base at V and 7 bases at J; junction bases unmatched: 8. Here the CDR3 DNA reads TGTGCCAGCAGTGAAGGGGGGGGCAGGGGGCCTGGCTACACCTTC. Its translation: CASSEGGGRGPGYTF.

The J gene is TRBJ2-1, the V gene TRBV11-1; 11 nucleotides line up with TRBD2. The CDR3 consists of 16 residues. V trimming: 2 bases; J trimming: 5 bases; junction bases outside the gene matches: 5. Germline CDR1 reads SGHAT; CDR2 reads FQDESV (reference sequence). CDR3 protein: CASSLTGLAGHNEQFF. In DNA, the CDR3 is TGTGCCAGCAGCTTAACCGGACTAGCGGGTCACAATGAGCAGTTCTTC.

The rearrangement uses TRBV7-3 and TRBJ1-1; no firm D call. CDR1 and CDR2 (germline): SGHTA, FQGTGA. Between the trimmed V and J ends, which lost 8 bases and 3 bases, there was a span of 16 bases. The CDR3 runs to 14 residues. CDR3 bases: TGTGCCAGCCGAGGAGCCAGCCACGACACTGAAGCTTTCTTT. Translation gives CASRGASHDTEAFF.

The chain is built from TRBV5-5 and TRBJ2-7; tentatively, D is TRBD2 (7 bases). From germline, CDR1 is SGHKS and CDR2 YYEKEE (reference sequence). The CDR3 is 14 residues long. Deletions cut 0 bases from V and 6 bases from J, with 13 bases between. CDR3 sequence reads: CASSLEGGGLEQYF. The DNA for the CDR3 is TGTGCCAGCAGCTTGGAGGGGGGAGGGCTCGAGCAGTACTTC.

V is TRBV6-1 and J is TRBJ2-1; the match to TRBD2 covers 9 bases. Germline loops: CDR1 MNHNS, CDR2 SASEGT. V was pared by 7 bases and J by 4 bases, with 5 bases of the junction left unmatched. The CDR3 runs to 14 residues. The chain's CDR3 is CASTAGGVYNEQFF. CDR3 nucleotides: TGTGCCAGCACAGCGGGAGGTGTTTACAATGAGCAGTTCTTC.

The chain carries TRBV19 and TRBJ2-5, with 8 bases that match TRBD1. With 5 bases clipped from V and 5 bases from J, the junction kept 10 bases outside the gene matches. This CDR3 has 15 amino acids. Germline CDR1 reads LNHDA; CDR2 reads SQIVND (reference sequence). CDR3 in amino acids: CASSVRQGSGETQYF. CDR3 in DNA: TGTGCCAGTAGTGTAAGACAGGGGTCGGGGGAGACCCAGTACTTC.

The chain has TRBV30 and TRBJ2-6; D remains unclear. V was cut by 2 bases and J by 2 bases, with 7 bases left in between. The CDR3 loop spans 14 amino acids. CDR1 and CDR2 (germline): GTSNPN, SVGIG (reference sequence). The CDR3 bases are TGTGCCTGGAGTATGACCACTGGGGCCAACGTCCTGACTTTC. It encodes CAWSMTTGANVLTF.